What follows describes a single TCR beta chain. This sample is drawn from a study of PD-1 blockade in mismatch repair-deficient tumors. With 4 bases clipped from V and 5 bases from J, the junction kept 10 bases outside the gene matches. Germline CDR1 and CDR2: MGHRA and YSYEKL. The CDR3 spans 17 residues. The method was immunoSEQ multiplex PCR; TCRdb's version includes in-frame clones alone and lacks a portion of them. The sample includes some 100,000 clones, 82% of them seen just once. The sequence came from an adult with mismatch repair-deficient cancer. This material consisted of peripheral blood, taken about eight months after starting pembrolizumab. The J gene is TRBJ2-2, the V gene TRBV4-1; the match to TRBD2 covers 10 bases. CDR3 sequence: CASSPRTSGSSTGELFF. The CDR3 nucleotides read TGCGCCAGCAGCCCCCGGACTAGCGGAAGTAGTACCGGGGAGCTGTTTTTT.